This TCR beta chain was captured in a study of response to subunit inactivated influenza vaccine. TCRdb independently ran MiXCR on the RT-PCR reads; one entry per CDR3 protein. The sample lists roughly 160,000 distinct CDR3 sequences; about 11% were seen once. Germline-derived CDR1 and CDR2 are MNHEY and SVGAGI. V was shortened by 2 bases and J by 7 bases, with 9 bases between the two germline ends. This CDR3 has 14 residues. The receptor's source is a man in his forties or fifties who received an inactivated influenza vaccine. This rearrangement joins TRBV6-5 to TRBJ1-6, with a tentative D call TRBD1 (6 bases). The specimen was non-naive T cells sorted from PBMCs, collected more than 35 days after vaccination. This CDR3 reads CASSYKGENSPLHF. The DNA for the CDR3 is TGTGCCAGCAGTTACAAGGGGGAGAATTCACCCCTCCACTTT.